These 30 T cell receptor beta chains were sequenced from one sample in a study of shared clonotypes between healthy human individuals. Using immunoSEQ multiplex PCR, the repertoire was profiled, and TCRdb retains in-frame clones only, with some absent. The repertoire holds about 2 million clones, roughly 95% seen once, with 1% to 1.5% in the top ten. CD8 cells classed as naive were CD45RO-negative and positively selected for CCR7, excluding terminally differentiated effector memory CD45RA+ cells. Sequenced: naive CD8+ T cells sorted from blood. The receptors originated from a man between 18 and 35 years old in good health.

The chain uses TRBV4-2 and TRBJ2-7, with D perhaps matching TRBD1 (6 bases). Germline V gene data show CDR1 as LGHNA and CDR2 as YNFKEQ. CDR3 length: 14 residues. Between the trimmed V and J ends, which lost 2 bases and 5 bases, there was a span of 13 bases. The CDR3 DNA is TGTGCCAGCAGCCAACTTAATGGGGGCAACGAGCAGTACTTC. Encoded protein: CASSQLNGGNEQYF.

The chain is built from TRBV5-3 and TRBJ1-2; D gene unclear. TRBV5-3 is noted as an ORF with a role that remains uncertain. This CDR3 is built from 12 residues. The V gene lost 4 bases and the J gene lost 1 base, with 5 bases spanning the gap. The CDR3 DNA reads as TGTGCCAGAAGCCAAGTTAACTATGGCTACACCTTC. This gives the protein CARSQVNYGYTF.

The chain combines TRBV29-1 with TRBJ2-5, with 9 positions matching TRBD1. Germline trimming cut 6 bases from V and 5 bases from J; bases unmatched to any gene: 7. The germline V gene encodes CDR1 SQVTM and CDR2 ANQGSEA. The CDR3 contains 13 residues. The CDR3 spells CSVNRGLGETQYF. CDR3 in DNA: TGCAGCGTAAACAGGGGGCTGGGGGAGACCCAGTACTTC. The variable domain in full, completed from reference TRBV29-1 and TRBJ2-5, reads SAVISQKPSRDICQRGTSLTIQCQVDSQVTMMFWYRQQPGQSLTLIATANQGSEATYESGFVIDKFPISRPNLTFSTLTVSNMSPEDSSIYLCSVNRGLGETQYFGPGTRLLVL.

V usage is TRBV4-3 and J usage is TRBJ2-7, with 7 nucleotides matching TRBD2. Looked up from germline, CDR1 is LGHNA and CDR2 is YSLEER. This CDR3 comprises 15 residues. The junction had 6 bases not matched to a gene; V was cut back by 1 base and J by 3 bases. CDR3 residues: CASSQGVSGYYEQYF. The CDR3, as DNA: TGCGCCAGCAGCCAAGGGGTTAGCGGGTACTACGAGCAGTACTTC.

This chain joins TRBV15 and TRBJ2-7; D is uncertain. The CDR3 sequence is 12 residues long. Trimming removed 0 bases at V and 6 bases at J, with 6 bases between. The germline CDR1 and CDR2 sequences are LNHNV and YYDKDF (reference sequence). In DNA, the CDR3 is TGTGCCACCAGCAGAGATGTTCGCGAGCAGTACTTC. As protein: CATSRDVREQYF.

The chain is built from TRBV5-1 and TRBJ1-1, with D uncertain. Trimming shortened V by 0 bases and J by 3 bases, and 6 bases separated the two germline ends. The CDR3 is made up of 13 amino acids. Germline assignment: CDR1 SGHRS and CDR2 YFSETQ. The CDR3: CASSLVQDTEAFF. DNA of the CDR3: TGCGCCAGCAGCTTGGTTCAGGACACTGAAGCTTTCTTT.

The chain joins TRBV5-1 to TRBJ2-3; 8 nucleotides match TRBD1. Germline-derived CDR1 and CDR2 are SGHRS and YFSETQ. CDR3 length: 15 residues. J lost 2 bases, V lost 4 bases, and 6 bases had no gene match. The CDR3 protein is CASSHEGQVTDTQYF. In DNA form, the CDR3 reads TGCGCCAGCAGCCACGAGGGACAGGTCACAGATACGCAGTATTTT. Full variable domain (rest looked up from reference TRBV5-1 and TRBJ2-3): KAGVTQTPRYLIKTRGQQVTLSCSPISGHRSVSWYQQTPGQGLQFLFEYFSETQRNKGNFPGRFSGRQFSNSRSEMNVSTLELGDSALYLCASSHEGQVTDTQYFGPGTRLTVL.

The chain couples TRBV4-1 to TRBJ1-6; D is uncertain. The germline V gene encodes CDR1 MGHRA and CDR2 YSYEKL. V lost 1 base and J lost 1, with 5 bases in between. The CDR3 has 15 residues. CDR3: CASSQVRSYNSPLHF. The CDR3 nucleotides are TGCGCCAGCAGCCAAGTCCGGTCCTATAATTCACCCCTCCACTTT.

The CDR3 DNA reads as TGTGCCAGCAGCACGACAGGGAACGAGCAGTACTTC. Protein sequence: CASSTTGNEQYF. The V gene is TRBV13, the J gene TRBJ2-7; TRBD1 matches 7 bases. Germline CDR1 is PRHDT and CDR2 is FYEKMQ (reference sequence). Trimming took 5 bases from V and 5 from J; bases not matched to a gene: 3. The length of the CDR3 is 12 residues.

This chain joins TRBV12-1 and TRBJ2-7; the table's D gene call, TRBD1, was not cross checked with the DNA. TRBV12-1 is deemed a pseudogene. The CDR3 is made up of 14 amino acids. The CDR3 nucleotides are TGTGCCAGCAGCTACCAGGGTTATCCCTACGAGCAGTACTTC. It codes for CASSYQGYPYEQYF.

The genes are TRBV1 and TRBJ2-3. TRBV1 is a listed pseudogene. The CDR3 totals 14 residues. The CDR3 spells CTSSQEEGADTQYF. The CDR3 DNA is TGCACCAGCAGCCAAGAGGAAGGTGCAGATACGCAGTATTTT.

This clone was counted only a few times. V and J are TRBV10-3 and TRBJ2-1; D gene unclear. The V and J ends lost 0 bases and 7 bases respectively, with 4 bases between them. Germline V lookup: CDR1 ENHRY, CDR2 SYGVKD. This CDR3 region has 12 residues. The chain's CDR3 is CAISESMNEQFF. CDR3 DNA sequence: TGTGCCATCAGTGAGTCGATGAATGAGCAGTTCTTC.

V gene TRBV4-3 combines with J gene TRBJ2-5, with 10 bases fitting TRBD1. The CDR3 is made up of 14 amino acids. The germline V gene encodes CDR1 LGHNA and CDR2 YSLEER. V trimming: 4 bases; J trimming: 5 bases; junction bases outside the gene matches: 4. CDR3 amino acids: CASSPDRGFETQYF. The CDR3 region has the DNA TGCGCCAGCAGCCCGGACAGGGGGTTCGAGACCCAGTACTTC.

V usage is TRBV7-8 and J usage is TRBJ2-7, with 10 nucleotides matching TRBD2. The CDR3 is made up of 15 amino acids. Unmatched junction bases numbered 6, after V lost 5 bases and J lost 2 bases. Germline assignment: CDR1 SGHVS and CDR2 FQNEAQ. CDR3 DNA sequence: TGTGCCAGCAGCCCATGGACTAGCGGAGCCTACGAGCAGTACTTC. Encoded protein: CASSPWTSGAYEQYF.

This rearrangement joins TRBV18 to TRBJ1-2; perhaps TRBD1 as D (5 bases). CDR3 length equals 14 residues. The germline gives CDR1 KGHSH, CDR2 LQKENI. The V end lost 2 bases, the J end lost 8 bases, and 15 bases lay between the germline ends. The CDR3 spells CASSPSGTPLGYTF. The CDR3 DNA sequence: TGTGCCAGCTCACCATCCGGGACCCCACTGGGCTACACCTTC.

The rearrangement uses TRBV13 and TRBJ2-4, with 8 bases that match TRBD2. V shed 5 bases, J shed 8 bases, and the junction held 8 bases outside the gene matches. The CDR3 consists of 14 residues. Germline V lookup: CDR1 PRHDT, CDR2 FYEKMQ (reference sequence). CDR3: CASSPESGGDIQYF. The DNA for the CDR3 is TGTGCCAGCAGCCCGGAGAGCGGGGGTGACATTCAGTACTTC.

The chain links TRBV19 to TRBJ2-5, with D uncertain. This CDR3 spans 13 amino acids. CDR1 is LNHDA, CDR2 SQIVND, per germline (reference sequence). V was pared by 3 bases and J by 5 bases, with 10 bases between. The CDR3 reads CASSMLIWETQYF. The DNA of the CDR3 is TGTGCCAGTAGTATGCTGATATGGGAGACCCAGTACTTC.

The genes are TRBV7-3 and TRBJ2-3; perhaps TRBD2 as D (5 bases). There are 15 residues in the CDR3. V was shortened by 2 bases and J by 6 bases, with 15 bases between the two germline ends. The germline gives CDR1 SGHTA, CDR2 FQGTGA. CDR3 nucleotides: TGTGCCAGCAGCTTAGCCGGTTCGGGGTCGGATACGCAGTATTTT. Translated, it gives CASSLAGSGSDTQYF.

The chain uses TRBV6-1 and TRBJ2-7, with TRBD2 matching over 15 bases. Germline V gene sequence: CDR1 MNHNS, CDR2 SASEGT. The CDR3 has 17 residues. V shed 3 bases, J shed 4 bases, and the junction held 7 bases outside the gene matches. In nucleotides, the CDR3 is TGTGCCAGCAGTGATCCGGGACTAGCGGGGGGTGCTTACGAGCAGTACTTC. It encodes CASSDPGLAGGAYEQYF.

The rearrangement links TRBV11-2 to TRBJ2-7, with unresolved D. Germline CDR1 is SGHAT and CDR2 is FQNNGV. V was cut by 1 base and J by 3 bases, with 10 bases left in between. The CDR3 is 14 residues long. The CDR3 DNA reads as TGTGCCAGCAGCTTAGGAGGCCTGGGCTACGAGCAGTACTTC. Translating it yields CASSLGGLGYEQYF.

The chain combines TRBV5-1 with TRBJ2-7, with 9 bases matching TRBD1. The junction had 4 bases not matched to a gene; V was cut back by 6 bases and J by 3 bases. CDR3 size: 13 residues. Germline V gene lookup returns CDR1 SGHRS and CDR2 YFSETQ. The CDR3 bases are TGCGCCAGCAAGGGGACAGGGTTCTACGAGCAGTACTTC. Translated: CASKGTGFYEQYF.

The chain recombines TRBV7-9 with TRBJ2-7, with a weak D call TRBD2 (6 bases). The length of the CDR3 is 13 residues. The germline gives CDR1 SEHNR, CDR2 FQNEAQ (reference sequence). The V and J ends lost 4 bases and 6 bases respectively, with 13 bases between them. The CDR3 spells CASSSGVSVEQYF. The CDR3, as DNA: TGTGCCAGCAGCTCGGGGGTTTCGGTCGAGCAGTACTTC. Full variable domain (outside the CDR3, taken from reference TRBV7-9 and TRBJ2-7): DTGVSQNPRHKITKRGQNVTFRCDPISEHNRLYWYRQTLGQGPEFLTYFQNEAQLEKSRLLSDRFSAERPKGSFSTLEIQRTEQGDSAMYLCASSSGVSVEQYFGPGTRLTVT.

J is TRBJ2-7 and V is TRBV11-2, with 8 bases identical to TRBD2. V was pared by 0 bases and J by 4 bases, with 5 bases of the junction left unmatched. This CDR3 region has 15 residues. Germline CDR1 is SGHAT and CDR2 is FQNNGV. The CDR3 bases are TGTGCCAGCAGCTTAGAGCGGGGGGAAACTTACGAGCAGTACTTC. Translating gives CASSLERGETYEQYF.

The CDR3 DNA follows: TGTGCCAGCAAGGACTTCCTCACAGATACGCAGTATTTT. Its protein product is CASKDFLTDTQYF. This chain joins TRBV6-5 and TRBJ2-3; D might be TRBD2 (5 bases). Germline V lookup: CDR1 MNHEY, CDR2 SVGAGI. The ends were cut back, 7 bases at V and 2 bases at J, with 10 bases in the middle. This CDR3 contains 13 residues.

J is TRBJ2-3 and V is TRBV19, with 16 bases identical to TRBD2. V shed 5 bases and J 4 bases; nucleotides not matched to a gene: 12. This CDR3 has 19 amino acids. Germline CDR1 reads LNHDA; CDR2 reads SQIVND (reference sequence). The CDR3 region has the DNA TGTGCCAGTAGTTCGCCCGGGACTAGCGGGGGGGCATGGGCAGATACGCAGTATTTT. This gives the protein CASSSPGTSGGAWADTQYF. The entire variable domain, with the rest obtained from reference TRBV19 and TRBJ2-3, is as follows: DGGITQSPKYLFRKEGQNVTLSCEQNLNHDAMYWYRQDPGQGLRLIYYSQIVNDFQKGDIAEGYSVSREKKESFPLTVTSAQKNPTAFYLCASSSPGTSGGAWADTQYFGPGTRLTVL.

This clone has just one count. The same CDR3 also results from other DNA sequences found in this sample. This chain joins TRBV27 and TRBJ2-5; 8 positions agree with TRBD2. Germline V CDR1 and CDR2: MNHEY, SMNVEV (reference sequence). The CDR3 contains 13 residues. V shed 5 bases and J 5 bases; nucleotides not matched to a gene: 4. This CDR3 reads CASSSGRGETQYF. Here the CDR3 DNA reads TGTGCCAGCAGTAGCGGGAGAGGGGAGACCCAGTACTTC.

V is TRBV19 and J is TRBJ2-1, with 7 bases fitting TRBD2. The length of the CDR3 is 13 residues. Trimming cost V 6 bases and J 6 bases; bases outside gene matches: 5. Per the germline V gene, CDR1 is LNHDA and CDR2 is SQIVND (reference sequence). The CDR3 nucleotides read TGTGCCAGTAGCCCGACTAGCAGCAATGAGCAGTTCTTC. It yields the protein CASSPTSSNEQFF.

The chain uses TRBV7-9 and TRBJ1-1, with 9 bases lining up with TRBD1. This CDR3 has 16 amino acids. CDR1 and CDR2 (germline): SEHNR, FQNEAQ (reference sequence). Germline trimming cut 6 bases from V and 4 bases from J; bases unmatched to any gene: 12. The CDR3 loop is CASRPLDRGRTTEAFF. CDR3 sequence (DNA): TGTGCCAGCAGACCTCTGGACAGGGGAAGGACCACTGAAGCTTTCTTT.

The chain couples TRBV10-2 to TRBJ2-7; 8 bases are shared with TRBD1. The CDR3 spans 14 residues. Germline V gene sequence: CDR1 WSHSY, CDR2 SAAADI. V gave up 8 bases and J gave up 0 bases; unmatched junction bases: 6. The CDR3 sequence is CASDDRGGSYEQYF. The CDR3 DNA sequence: TGCGCCAGCGACGACAGGGGAGGCTCCTACGAGCAGTACTTC.

This chain joins TRBV6-5 and TRBJ2-5; TRBD1 matches at 9 bases. The germline V gene has CDR1 MNHEY and CDR2 SVGAGI. This CDR3 has 14 amino acids. V lost 2 bases to trimming and J lost 5 bases; unmatched junction nucleotides: 3. CDR3 nucleotide sequence: TGTGCCAGCAGTTACACAGGGGGCTGGGAGACCCAGTACTTC. Translated: CASSYTGGWETQYF.